Shown below are 17 T cell receptor beta chains from a single sample sequenced in a study of Ad26.COV2.S vaccination and SARS-CoV-2 variants. Using immunoSEQ multiplex PCR, the repertoire was profiled, and TCRdb retains in-frame clones only, with some absent. This table has 300,000 to 400,000 clones, 85% appearing once. Treatment given: about 20 received Ad26.COV2.S at low or high dose, single or two shots; 5 received placebo; per-sample allocation not given. Collection of samples fell on day 63 after the first vaccine or placebo injection. Sequenced here: peripheral blood, sampled in a trial of Ad26.COV2.S vaccine versus placebo. The receptors stem from a person aged 18 to 65 who received the Ad26.COV2.S COVID-19 vaccine or a placebo.

The rearrangement links TRBV5-1 to TRBJ2-3; tentatively, D is TRBD2 (6 bases). V was pared by 7 bases and J by 2 bases, with 11 bases between. This CDR3 has 13 residues. CDR1 and CDR2 (germline): SGHRS, YFSETQ. This chain's CDR3 is CASGAGNTDTQYF. CDR3 bases: TGCGCCAGCGGAGCGGGTAACACAGATACGCAGTATTTT.

J is TRBJ2-1 and V is TRBV28; D uncertain. Trimming removed 5 bases from V and 2 bases from J, with 10 bases in between. CDR1 is MDHEN and CDR2 is SYDVKM in the germline V gene. CDR3 size: 14 residues. The CDR3 sequence is CASSPRDPYNEQFF. Here the CDR3 DNA reads TGTGCCAGCAGTCCCCGAGACCCCTACAATGAGCAGTTCTTC.

The genes are TRBV9 and TRBJ2-7; D is unclear. Between the trimmed V and J ends, which lost 3 bases and 1 base, there was a span of 11 bases. The germline V gene has CDR1 SGDLS and CDR2 YYNGEE. The CDR3 has 14 amino acids. CDR3: CASSAKGTSYEQYF. Here the CDR3 DNA reads TGTGCCAGCAGCGCCAAGGGAACATCCTACGAGCAGTACTTC. Looking up the rest from reference TRBV9 and TRBJ2-7 gives the full variable domain: DSGVTQTPKHLITATGQRVTLRCSPRSGDLSVYWYQQSLDQGLQFLIQYYNGEERAKGNILERFSAQQFPDLHSELNLSSLELGDSALYFCASSAKGTSYEQYFGPGTRLTVT.

A few counts support this clone. The gene calls are TRBV29-1 and TRBJ1-1; maybe TRBD1 (5 bases). This CDR3 has 13 amino acids. V lost 4 bases, J lost 8 bases, and 17 bases lay in between. Germline CDR1 and CDR2: SQVTM and ANQGSEA. CDR3 sequence: CSVGDPGRREAFF. The DNA of the CDR3 is TGCAGCGTTGGGGACCCGGGTAGGAGAGAAGCTTTCTTT. Full variable domain (rest looked up from reference TRBV29-1 and TRBJ1-1): SAVISQKPSRDICQRGTSLTIQCQVDSQVTMMFWYRQQPGQSLTLIATANQGSEATYESGFVIDKFPISRPNLTFSTLTVSNMSPEDSSIYLCSVGDPGRREAFFGQGTRLTVV.

This rearrangement joins TRBV7-9 to TRBJ1-2; possible D gene TRBD1, 5 bases. Trimming pared 1 base from V and 8 bases from J, leaving 14 bases between. Germline lookup yields CDR1 SEHNR and CDR2 FQNEAQ (reference sequence). The CDR3 consists of 14 residues. The CDR3 sequence: CASSLEEGRGGYTF. CDR3 sequence (DNA): TGTGCCAGCAGCTTAGAGGAGGGGAGGGGCGGCTACACCTTC.

V gene TRBV25-1 combines with J gene TRBJ1-4, with D tentatively TRBD1 (5 bases). Germline V CDR1 and CDR2: MGHDK, SYGVNS. V was clipped by 0 bases and J by 5 bases, with 7 bases between them. The CDR3 spans 14 residues. CDR3 in amino acids: CASSEYAGNEKLFF. Here the CDR3 DNA reads TGTGCCAGCAGTGAATATGCAGGGAATGAAAAACTGTTTTTT.

The chain carries TRBV6-4 and TRBJ1-2; D not resolved. The CDR3 spans 14 residues. V lost 2 bases and J 1 base, leaving 8 bases between the germline ends. Germline V CDR1 and CDR2: MRHNA, SNTAGT. The CDR3 DNA is TGTGCCAGCAGTGACCCGGTCAGTAACTATGGCTACACCTTC. This sequence encodes CASSDPVSNYGYTF.

The V and J genes are TRBV5-1 and TRBJ2-2, with D possibly matching TRBD2 (6 bases). The V gene's germline CDR1 is SGHRS and CDR2 YFSETQ. The CDR3 has 16 residues. Trimming took off 4 bases at V and 4 bases at J, with 17 bases between the two ends. Here the CDR3 DNA reads TGCGCCAGCAGCCCTCCCACCGGGAGTGGCACCGGGGAGCTGTTTTTT. Translating it yields CASSPPTGSGTGELFF.

The genes are TRBV5-1 and TRBJ2-1; D is unresolved. The CDR3 consists of 15 residues. V lost 1 base and J 9 bases, leaving 17 bases between the germline ends. Germline CDR1 reads SGHRS; CDR2 reads YFSETQ. CDR3 protein: CASSLSALARGEQFF. Written as DNA, the CDR3 is TGCGCCAGCAGCTTGTCGGCGCTCGCACGCGGTGAGCAGTTCTTC.

This clone was observed a single time. The rearrangement links TRBV6-5 to TRBJ1-2; D is ambiguous. The V end was cut by 5 bases, the J end by 8 bases, with 18 bases between. There are 14 residues in the CDR3. Germline CDR1 and CDR2: MNHEY and SVGAGI. CDR3 sequence (DNA): TGTGCCAGCAGTACCGGTGTAAGGGTTGGCGGCTACACCTTC. It yields the protein CASSTGVRVGGYTF.

The chain has TRBV2 and TRBJ2-7; D uncertain. CDR1 and CDR2 from the germline V gene are SNHLY and FYNNEI. Trimming cost V 3 bases and J 5 bases, with 11 bases left between them. The CDR3 length is 13 residues. CDR3 amino acids: CASSDPRMNEQYF. CDR3 nucleotide sequence: TGTGCCAGCAGTGACCCTAGAATGAACGAGCAGTACTTC.

The V and J genes are TRBV5-5 and TRBJ2-1; TRBD2 aligns across 8 bases. Trimming took 4 bases from V and 2 from J; bases not matched to a gene: 5. The length of the CDR3 is 15 residues. Germline values: CDR1 SGHKS, CDR2 YYEKEE (reference sequence). CDR3 sequence reads: CASSPLAGTYNEQFF. DNA of the CDR3: TGTGCCAGCAGCCCTTTAGCGGGAACCTACAATGAGCAGTTCTTC.

This clone was observed a single time. The chain employs TRBV12-2 and TRBJ2-5; whether TRBD2, the table's D call, matches the DNA was not checked. TRBV12-2 corresponds to a pseudogene. The CDR3 loop spans 13 amino acids. This chain's CDR3 is CASRLGRNETQYF. The CDR3, as DNA: TGTGCAAGTCGCTTAGGGAGGAACGAGACCCAGTACTTC.

The chain couples TRBV4-1 to TRBJ2-7; no clear D gene. The CDR3 extends over 15 amino acids. The ends were cut back, 1 base at V and 3 bases at J, with 13 bases in the middle. Germline V lookup: CDR1 MGHRA, CDR2 YSYEKL. The CDR3 is CASSQGPSEYYEQYF. CDR3 DNA sequence: TGCGCCAGCAGCCAAGGGCCTAGTGAGTACTACGAGCAGTACTTC.

This sequence joins TRBV5-1 and TRBJ1-1; a possible D gene is TRBD1 (6 bases). The CDR3 runs 14 residues. Germline V gives CDR1 SGHRS, CDR2 YFSETQ. V was trimmed by 7 bases and J by 0 bases, leaving 13 bases between them. DNA of the CDR3: TGCGCCAGCCGGGGGCTCCTCATGAACACTGAAGCTTTCTTT. This sequence encodes CASRGLLMNTEAFF.

The chain employs TRBV5-1 and TRBJ2-1, with 7 bases identical to TRBD1. The germline V gene encodes CDR1 SGHRS and CDR2 YFSETQ. The junction had 2 bases not matched to a gene; V was cut back by 2 bases and J by 0 bases. This CDR3 comprises 15 residues. Here the CDR3 reads CASSFRDSSYNEQFF. In nucleotides, the CDR3 is TGCGCCAGCAGCTTCCGGGACAGCTCCTACAATGAGCAGTTCTTC. Drawing the rest from reference TRBV5-1 and TRBJ2-1, the complete variable domain is KAGVTQTPRYLIKTRGQQVTLSCSPISGHRSVSWYQQTPGQGLQFLFEYFSETQRNKGNFPGRFSGRQFSNSRSEMNVSTLELGDSALYLCASSFRDSSYNEQFFGPGTRLTVL.

V gene TRBV27 combines with J gene TRBJ2-7, with TRBD1 identical over 8 bases. The CDR3 contains 14 residues. With 3 bases clipped from V and 8 bases from J, the junction kept 9 bases outside the gene matches. Germline V gene data show CDR1 as MNHEY and CDR2 as SMNVEV (reference sequence). This chain's CDR3 is CASSFGQGWLKQYF. For the CDR3, the DNA is TGTGCCAGCAGTTTTGGACAGGGTTGGCTGAAGCAGTACTTC.